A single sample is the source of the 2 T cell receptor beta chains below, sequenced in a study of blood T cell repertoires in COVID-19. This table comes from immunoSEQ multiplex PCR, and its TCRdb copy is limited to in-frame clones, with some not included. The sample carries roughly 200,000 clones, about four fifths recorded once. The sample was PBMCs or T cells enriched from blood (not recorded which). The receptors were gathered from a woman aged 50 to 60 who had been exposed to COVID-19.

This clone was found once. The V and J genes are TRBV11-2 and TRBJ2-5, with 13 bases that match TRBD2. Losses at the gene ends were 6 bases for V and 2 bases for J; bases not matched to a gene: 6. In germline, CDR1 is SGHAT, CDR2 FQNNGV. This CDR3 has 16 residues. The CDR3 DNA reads TGTGCCAGCAGTCGTAGACTAGCGGGGGGTCAAGAGACCCAGTACTTC. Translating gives CASSRRLAGGQETQYF.

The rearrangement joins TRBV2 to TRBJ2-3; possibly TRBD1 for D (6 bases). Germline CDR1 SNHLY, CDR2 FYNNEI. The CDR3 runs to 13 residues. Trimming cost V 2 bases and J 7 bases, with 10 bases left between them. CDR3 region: CASSEQGMNTQYF. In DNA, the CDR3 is TGTGCCAGCAGTGAACAGGGGATGAATACGCAGTATTTT.